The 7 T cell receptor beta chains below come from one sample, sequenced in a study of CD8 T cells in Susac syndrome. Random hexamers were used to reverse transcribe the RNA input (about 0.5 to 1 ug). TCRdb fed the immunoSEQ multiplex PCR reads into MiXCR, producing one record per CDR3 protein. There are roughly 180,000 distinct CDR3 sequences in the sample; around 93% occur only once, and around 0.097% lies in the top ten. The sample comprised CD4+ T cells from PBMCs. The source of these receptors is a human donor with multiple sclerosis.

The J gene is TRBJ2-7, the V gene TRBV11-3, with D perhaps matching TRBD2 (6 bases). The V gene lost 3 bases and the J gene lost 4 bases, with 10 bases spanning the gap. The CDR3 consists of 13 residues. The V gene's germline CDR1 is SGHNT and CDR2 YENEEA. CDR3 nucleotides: TGTGCCAGCAGCTTGGGGGGATTTTACGAGCAGTACTTC. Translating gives CASSLGGFYEQYF. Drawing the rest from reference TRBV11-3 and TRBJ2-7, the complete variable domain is EAGVVQSPRYKIIEKKQPVAFWCNPISGHNTLYWYLQNLGQGPELLIRYENEEAVDDSQLPKDRFSAERLKGVDSTLKIQPAELGDSAVYLCASSLGGFYEQYFGPGTRLTVT.

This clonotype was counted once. The CDR3 bases are TGTGCCAGTAGTATAGTAGACGTACCGAGGGGAGGCTACACCTTC. It translates to CASSIVDVPRGGYTF. The genes are TRBV19 and TRBJ1-2, with D tentatively TRBD1 (5 bases). Germline V lookup: CDR1 LNHDA, CDR2 SQIVND (reference sequence). Trimming took off 1 base at V and 8 bases at J, with 17 bases between the two ends. CDR3 length: 15 residues.

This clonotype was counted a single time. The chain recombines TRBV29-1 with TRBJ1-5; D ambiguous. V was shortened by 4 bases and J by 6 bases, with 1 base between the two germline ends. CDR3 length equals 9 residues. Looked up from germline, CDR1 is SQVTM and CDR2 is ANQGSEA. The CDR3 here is CSVGQPQHF. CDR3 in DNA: TGCAGCGTTGGTCAGCCCCAGCATTTT.

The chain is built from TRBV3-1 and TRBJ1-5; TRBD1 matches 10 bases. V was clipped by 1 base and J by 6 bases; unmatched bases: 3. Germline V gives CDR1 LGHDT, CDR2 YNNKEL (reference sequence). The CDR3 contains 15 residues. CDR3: CASSQGTGGIQPQHF. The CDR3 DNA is TGTGCCAGCAGCCAAGGGACAGGGGGAATTCAGCCCCAGCATTTT.

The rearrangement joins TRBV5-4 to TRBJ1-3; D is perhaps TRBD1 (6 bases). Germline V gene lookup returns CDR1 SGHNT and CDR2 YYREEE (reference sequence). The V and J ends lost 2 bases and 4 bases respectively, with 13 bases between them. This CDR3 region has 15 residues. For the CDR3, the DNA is TGTGCCAGCAGCTTAAACAGGGAACCAGGAAACACCATATATTTT. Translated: CASSLNREPGNTIYF. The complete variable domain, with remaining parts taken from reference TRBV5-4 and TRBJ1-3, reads ETGVTQSPTHLIKTRGQQVTLRCSSQSGHNTVSWYQQALGQGPQFIFQYYREEENGRGNFPPRFSGLQFPNYSSELNVNALELDDSALYLCASSLNREPGNTIYFGEGSWLTVV.

Here the CDR3 DNA reads TGTGCCAGCAGCCTCCTTAGGACAGGGGCGGACACCGGGGAGCTGTTTTTT. Its protein product is CASSLLRTGADTGELFF. This sequence joins TRBV5-6 and TRBJ2-2, with 9 bases matching TRBD1. V dropped 4 bases and J dropped 3; count of bases not matched to a gene: 10. CDR1 is SGHDT, CDR2 YYEEEE, per germline. The CDR3 is made up of 17 amino acids. The full variable domain, in which reference TRBV5-6 and TRBJ2-2 provide the parts outside the CDR3, is DAGVTQSPTHLIKTRGQQVTLRCSPKSGHDTVSWYQQALGQGPQFIFQYYEEEERQRGNFPDRFSGHQFPNYSSELNVNALLLGDSALYLCASSLLRTGADTGELFFGEGSRLTVL.

Here the CDR3 reads CASSPRRQELFF. The CDR3 coding sequence is TGTGCCAGTAGTCCACGCAGACAGGAGCTGTTTTTT. The V and J genes are TRBV19 and TRBJ2-2; D gene unclear. Looked up from germline, CDR1 is LNHDA and CDR2 is SQIVND (reference sequence). The CDR3 has 12 residues. Between the trimmed V and J ends, which lost 5 bases and 10 bases, there was a span of 11 bases.